This TCR beta chain was recorded in a study of T cell responses to AZD1222 COVID-19 vaccine. Here immunoSEQ multiplex PCR was the method, and the copy in TCRdb shows in-frame clones only, minus some. The data show under 150,000 clones, roughly 92% seen once. V lost 5 bases and J lost 11, with 9 bases in between. The CDR3 covers 11 residues. Germline CDR1 is LNHDA and CDR2 is SQIVND (reference sequence). V is TRBV19 and J is TRBJ2-2; D gene ambiguous. The specimen was peripheral blood, collected 28 days after the second AZD1222 dose. This TCR was recovered from an adult who received the AZD1222 COVID-19 vaccine. CDR3 in amino acids: CASSATAELFF. The CDR3 bases are TGTGCCAGTAGTGCTACAGCTGAGCTGTTTTTT.